A few counts support the clone carrying this TCR beta chain. Antigen: not known. Per germline, CDR1 ENHRY and CDR2 SYGVKD. This CDR3 is 14 amino acids long. The V and J ends lost 6 bases and 4 bases respectively, with 15 bases between them. This entry belongs to a study of T cell repertoires in cytomegalovirus infection. Whole-study context: An indication of both CMV infection and matching HLA type came from public TCR beta signatures. Findings and caveats of the study: What dominated the ex vivo response were HLA-C-restricted CMV-specific TCR beta clonotypes. Identification of carriers of CMV plus the relevant HLA was achieved through cumulative public TCR beta family frequency.

TCRdb processed the reads anew with MiXCR; each CDR3 protein has one entry. The data hold around 110,000 distinct CDR3 sequences, with around 9.1% observed a single time. This chain uses TRBV10-3 with TRBJ2-5; D is tentatively TRBD1 or TRBD2 (5 bases each). The sample was PBMCs, sequenced either directly or after in vitro stimulation (not recorded which). This receptor was obtained from a human donor in good health (CMV status not recorded). Some clones in this sample may be carry-over from other donors' samples. The CDR3 nucleotides are TGTGCCATCAGCCAGACGAGGGGCAGAGAGACCCAGTACTTC. Translating gives CAISQTRGRETQYF.